The entry below gives a single T cell receptor (beta chain) sequence along with its context. What it recognizes is unknown. Following autologous stem cell transplantation, relapse occurred in every patient, and exposure to brentuximab vedotin varied. CD4+ T cells were purified from thawed PBMCs by magnetic negative selection. The sample is drawn from a study of PD-1 blockade in classical Hodgkin lymphoma. The V end lost 4 bases, the J end lost 5 bases, and 18 bases lay between the germline ends. Germline loops: CDR1 SGHDT, CDR2 YYEEEE. The CDR3 has 15 residues. The study's findings and limits: Partial responders and progressors had significantly lower baseline TCR diversity. By cycle point C4D1, TCR diversity had risen significantly in CD4+ cells (but not CD8+ cells). Repertoire differences have undefined causes, possibly disease activity or prior therapy.

Only in-frame clones appear in the TCRdb table, and some are missing; sequencing was by immunoSEQ multiplex PCR. The table has approximately 25,000 clones, 84% seen once. The sequence came from a human donor with classical Hodgkin lymphoma. Sequenced material: CD4+ T cells from blood, taken at baseline. The chain uses TRBV5-6 and TRBJ2-5, with a weak D call TRBD1 (7 bases). CDR3: CASSPSGGRLETQYF. The CDR3 DNA reads as TGTGCCAGCAGCCCCTCAGGGGGGAGGTTGGAGACCCAGTACTTC. The whole variable domain, remainder taken from reference TRBV5-6 and TRBJ2-5, is DAGVTQSPTHLIKTRGQQVTLRCSPKSGHDTVSWYQQALGQGPQFIFQYYEEEERQRGNFPDRFSGHQFPNYSSELNVNALLLGDSALYLCASSPSGGRLETQYFGPGTRLLVL.